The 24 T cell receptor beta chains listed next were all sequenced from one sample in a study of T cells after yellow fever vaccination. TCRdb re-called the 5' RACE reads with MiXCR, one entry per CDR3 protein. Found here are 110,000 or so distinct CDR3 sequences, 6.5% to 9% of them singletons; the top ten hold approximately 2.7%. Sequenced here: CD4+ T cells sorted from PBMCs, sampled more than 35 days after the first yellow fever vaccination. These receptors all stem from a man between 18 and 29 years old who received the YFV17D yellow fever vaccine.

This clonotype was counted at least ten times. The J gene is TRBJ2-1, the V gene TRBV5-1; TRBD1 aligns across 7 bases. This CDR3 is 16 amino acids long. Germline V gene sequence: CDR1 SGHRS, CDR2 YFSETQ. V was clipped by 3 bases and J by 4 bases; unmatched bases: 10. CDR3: CASSSQLTGSYNEQFF. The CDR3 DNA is TGCGCCAGCAGCTCTCAATTGACAGGGTCATACAATGAGCAGTTCTTC.

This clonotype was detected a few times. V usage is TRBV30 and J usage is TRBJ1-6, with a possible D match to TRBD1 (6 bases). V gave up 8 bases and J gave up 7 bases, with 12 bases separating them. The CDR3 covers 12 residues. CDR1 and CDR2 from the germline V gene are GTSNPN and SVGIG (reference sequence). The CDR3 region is CAGRDNNSPLHF. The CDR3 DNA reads TGTGCCGGCCGGGACAACAATTCACCCCTCCACTTT.

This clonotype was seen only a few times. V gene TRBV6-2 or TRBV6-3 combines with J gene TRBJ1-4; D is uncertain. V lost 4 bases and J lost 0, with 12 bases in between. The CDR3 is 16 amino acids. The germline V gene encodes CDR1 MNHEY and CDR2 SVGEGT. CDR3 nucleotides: TGTGCCAGCAGTTGGAGTACAGTTGCAACTAATGAAAAACTGTTTTTT. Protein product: CASSWSTVATNEKLFF.

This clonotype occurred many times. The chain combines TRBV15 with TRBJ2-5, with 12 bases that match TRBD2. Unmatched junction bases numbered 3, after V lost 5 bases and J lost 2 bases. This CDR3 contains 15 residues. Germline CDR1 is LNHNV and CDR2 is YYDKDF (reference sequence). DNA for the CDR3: TGTGCCACCAGCCCTGGACTAGCGGGGCAAGAGACCCAGTACTTC. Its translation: CATSPGLAGQETQYF.

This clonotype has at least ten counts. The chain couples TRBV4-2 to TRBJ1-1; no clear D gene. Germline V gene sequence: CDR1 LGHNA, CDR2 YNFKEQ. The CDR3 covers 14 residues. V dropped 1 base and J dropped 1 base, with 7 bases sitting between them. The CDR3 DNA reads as TGTGCCAGCAGCCAAGTGTGGGAGAACACTGAAGCTTTCTTT. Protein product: CASSQVWENTEAFF.

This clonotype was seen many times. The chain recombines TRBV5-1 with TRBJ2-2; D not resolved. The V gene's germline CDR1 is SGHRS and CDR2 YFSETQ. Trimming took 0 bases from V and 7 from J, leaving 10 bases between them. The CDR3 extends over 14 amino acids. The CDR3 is CASSLDGPLGELFF. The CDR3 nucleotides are TGCGCCAGCAGCTTGGATGGACCCCTCGGGGAGCTGTTTTTT.

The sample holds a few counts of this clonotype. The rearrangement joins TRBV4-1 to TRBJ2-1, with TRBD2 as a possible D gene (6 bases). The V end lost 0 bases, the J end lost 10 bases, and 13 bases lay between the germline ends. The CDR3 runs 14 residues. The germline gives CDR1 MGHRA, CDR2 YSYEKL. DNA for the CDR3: TGCGCCAGCAGCCAAGATGGGGGGACGGGAGAGCAGTTCTTC. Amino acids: CASSQDGGTGEQFF.

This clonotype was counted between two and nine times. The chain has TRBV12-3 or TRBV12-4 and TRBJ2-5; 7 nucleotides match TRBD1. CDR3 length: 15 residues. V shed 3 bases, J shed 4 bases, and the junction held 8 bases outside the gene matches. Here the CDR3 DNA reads TGTGCCAGCAGTTTGGGGCAGGGGGTAGCAGAGACCCAGTACTTC. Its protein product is CASSLGQGVAETQYF.

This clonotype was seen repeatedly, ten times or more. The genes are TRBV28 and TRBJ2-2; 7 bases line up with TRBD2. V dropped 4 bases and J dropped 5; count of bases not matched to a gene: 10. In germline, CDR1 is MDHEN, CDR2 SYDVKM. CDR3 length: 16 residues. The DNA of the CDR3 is TGTGCCAGCAGTTCCCTAGGGGCGGGGGATACCGGGGAGCTGTTTTTT. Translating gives CASSSLGAGDTGELFF.

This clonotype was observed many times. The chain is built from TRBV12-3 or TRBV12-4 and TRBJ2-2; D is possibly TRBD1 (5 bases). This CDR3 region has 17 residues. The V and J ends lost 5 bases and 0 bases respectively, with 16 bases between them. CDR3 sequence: CASSKLKGRPNTGELFF. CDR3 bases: TGTGCCAGCAGTAAATTAAAGGGGCGTCCGAACACCGGGGAGCTGTTTTTT.

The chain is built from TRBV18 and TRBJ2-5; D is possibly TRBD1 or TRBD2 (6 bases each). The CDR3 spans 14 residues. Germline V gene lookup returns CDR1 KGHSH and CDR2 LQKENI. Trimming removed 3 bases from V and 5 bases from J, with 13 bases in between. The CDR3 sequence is CASSPGGGFETQYF. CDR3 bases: TGTGCCAGCTCACCTGGAGGGGGTTTTGAGACCCAGTACTTC.

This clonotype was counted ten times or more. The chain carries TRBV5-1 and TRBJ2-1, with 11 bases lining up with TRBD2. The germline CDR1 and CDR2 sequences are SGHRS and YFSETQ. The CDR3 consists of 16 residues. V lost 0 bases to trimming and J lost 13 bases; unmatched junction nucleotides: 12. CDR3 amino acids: CASSLAGASGGFHQFF. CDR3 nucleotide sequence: TGCGCCAGCAGCTTGGCCGGGGCTAGCGGGGGGTTCCACCAGTTCTTC.

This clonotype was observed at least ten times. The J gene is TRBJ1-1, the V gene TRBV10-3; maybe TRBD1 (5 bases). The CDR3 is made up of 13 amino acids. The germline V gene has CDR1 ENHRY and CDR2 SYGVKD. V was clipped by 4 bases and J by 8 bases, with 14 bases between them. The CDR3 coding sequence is TGTGCCATCAGTGTGGGTGGGGCAGAAGAAGCTTTCTTT. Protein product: CAISVGGAEEAFF.

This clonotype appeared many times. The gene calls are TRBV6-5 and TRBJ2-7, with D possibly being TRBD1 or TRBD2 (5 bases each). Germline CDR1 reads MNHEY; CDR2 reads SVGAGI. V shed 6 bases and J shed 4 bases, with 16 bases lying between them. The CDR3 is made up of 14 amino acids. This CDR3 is CASSSPGRGYEQYV. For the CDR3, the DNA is TGTGCCAGCAGCTCCCCGGGGCGAGGGTACGAGCAGTACGTC.

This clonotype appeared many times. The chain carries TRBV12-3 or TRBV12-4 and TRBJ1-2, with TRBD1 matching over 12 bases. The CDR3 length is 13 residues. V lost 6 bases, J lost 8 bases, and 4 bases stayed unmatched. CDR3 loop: CASRPGTGGGYTF. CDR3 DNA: TGTGCCAGCAGACCCGGGACAGGGGGCGGCTACACCTTC.

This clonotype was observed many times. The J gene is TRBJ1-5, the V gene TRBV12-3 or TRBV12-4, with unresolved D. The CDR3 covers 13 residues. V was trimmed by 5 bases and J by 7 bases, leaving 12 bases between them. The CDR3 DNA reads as TGTGCCAGCAGTCGTACCGATAGACAGCCCCAGCATTTT. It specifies CASSRTDRQPQHF.

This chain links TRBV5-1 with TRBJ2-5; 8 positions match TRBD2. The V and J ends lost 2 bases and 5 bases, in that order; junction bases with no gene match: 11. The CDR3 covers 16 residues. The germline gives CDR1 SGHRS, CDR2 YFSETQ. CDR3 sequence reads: CASSFAGGAGSETQYF. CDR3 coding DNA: TGCGCCAGCAGCTTTGCGGGGGGCGCCGGTTCGGAGACCCAGTACTTC.

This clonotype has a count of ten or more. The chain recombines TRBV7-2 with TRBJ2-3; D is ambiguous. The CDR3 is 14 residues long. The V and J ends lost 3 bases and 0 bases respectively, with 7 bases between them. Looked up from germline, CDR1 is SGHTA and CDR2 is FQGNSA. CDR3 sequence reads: CASSFTRSTDTQYF. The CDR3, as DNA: TGTGCCAGCAGCTTTACGCGGAGCACAGATACGCAGTATTTT.

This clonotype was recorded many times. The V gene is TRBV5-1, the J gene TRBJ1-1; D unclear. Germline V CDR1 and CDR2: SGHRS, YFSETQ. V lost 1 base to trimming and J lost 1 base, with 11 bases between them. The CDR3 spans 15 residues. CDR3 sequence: CASSLTVTRNTEAFF. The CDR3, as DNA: TGCGCCAGCAGCTTGACAGTTACACGGAACACTGAAGCTTTCTTT.

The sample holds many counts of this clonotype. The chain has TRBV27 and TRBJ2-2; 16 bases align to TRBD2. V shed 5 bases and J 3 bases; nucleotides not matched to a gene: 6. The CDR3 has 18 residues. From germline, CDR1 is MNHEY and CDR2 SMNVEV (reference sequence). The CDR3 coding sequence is TGTGCCAGCAGTCTCCAGGGACTAGCGGGGGGGTACACCGGGGAGCTGTTTTTT. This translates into CASSLQGLAGGYTGELFF.

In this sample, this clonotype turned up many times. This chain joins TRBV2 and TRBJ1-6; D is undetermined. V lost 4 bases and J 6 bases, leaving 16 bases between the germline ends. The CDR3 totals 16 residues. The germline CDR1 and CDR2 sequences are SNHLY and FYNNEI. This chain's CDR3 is CASSAATIWANSPLHF. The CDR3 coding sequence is TGTGCCAGCAGTGCTGCGACAATCTGGGCTAATTCACCCCTCCACTTT.

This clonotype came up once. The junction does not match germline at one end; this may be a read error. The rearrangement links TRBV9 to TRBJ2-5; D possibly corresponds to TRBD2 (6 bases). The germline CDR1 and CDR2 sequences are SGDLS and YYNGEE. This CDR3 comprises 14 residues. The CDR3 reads CATSVGLEGETQYF. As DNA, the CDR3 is TGTGCCACCAGCGTTGGACTGGAGGGTGAGACCCAGTACTTC.

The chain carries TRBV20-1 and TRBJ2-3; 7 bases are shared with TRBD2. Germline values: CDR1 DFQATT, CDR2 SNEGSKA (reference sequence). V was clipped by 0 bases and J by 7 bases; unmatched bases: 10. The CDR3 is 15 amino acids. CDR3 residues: CSARDHLAVKNTQYF. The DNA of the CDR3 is TGCAGTGCTAGAGATCATCTAGCGGTGAAGAATACGCAGTATTTT.

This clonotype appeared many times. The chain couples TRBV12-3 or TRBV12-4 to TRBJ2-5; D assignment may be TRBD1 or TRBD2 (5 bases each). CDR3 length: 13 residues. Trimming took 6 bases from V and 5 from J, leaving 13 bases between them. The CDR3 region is CASRRGELETQYF. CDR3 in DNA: TGTGCCAGCAGAAGAGGGGAATTGGAGACCCAGTACTTC.